Sequencing of this TCR beta chain was carried out in a study of blood T cell repertoires in COVID-19. Whole-study context: Collection of acute and convalescent COVID-19 samples took place in the United States, Italy and Spain.

Only in-frame clones appear in the TCRdb table, and some are missing; sequencing was by immunoSEQ multiplex PCR. The data hold some 150,000 clones, with 75% to 95% observed a single time. This CDR3 is 12 amino acids long. CDR1 SNHLY and CDR2 FYNNEI come from the germline V gene. The V end was cut by 5 bases, the J end by 0 bases, with 2 bases between. The specimen was peripheral blood. The V and J genes are TRBV2 and TRBJ1-3; no clear D gene. This sequence originates from a man aged 45-65 years with acute or convalescent COVID-19. In DNA, the CDR3 is TGTGCCAGCAGTTACTCTGGAAACACCATATATTTT. Translating it yields CASSYSGNTIYF.